A single sample gave rise to the 10 T cell receptor beta chains below, sequenced in a study of T cell responses to AZD1222 COVID-19 vaccine (dated by TCRdb to 2020 to 2023). Library preparation was by the immunoSEQ multiplex PCR assay. The source is immuneACCESS, and TCRdb retained only in-frame sequences with V and J called. Part of the clones is not carried over; for the studies checked, unresolved V genes explain less than half of this, and the remainder is unexplained. The sample table lists 52,000 or so clones, approximately 89% of them with a count of one. The ten most abundant clones make up roughly a fifth of the sample. According to the study, the label for this sample's time point signals: baseline before first vaccination. The sample's treatment or condition label is to be understood as: meningococcal conjugate vaccine given as trial control. Sequenced material: peripheral blood, taken on day 0 of MenACWY control vaccination. These receptor sequences come from an adult in good health.

The chain has TRBV19 and TRBJ1-2, with 9 bases that match TRBD1. V lost 5 bases and J lost 4; bases outside the gene matches: 8. CDR3 length equals 15 residues. Germline CDR1 is LNHDA and CDR2 is SQIVND (reference sequence). Here the CDR3 reads CASSAWGQGSYGYTF. In DNA, the CDR3 is TGTGCCAGTAGTGCCTGGGGACAGGGCAGCTATGGCTACACCTTC.

The genes are TRBV5-6 and TRBJ2-1, with TRBD2 matching over 7 bases. The CDR3 has 14 amino acids. The junction had 10 bases not matched to a gene; V was cut back by 0 bases and J by 13 bases. Germline assignment: CDR1 SGHDT and CDR2 YYEEEE. The CDR3, as DNA: TGTGCCAGCAGCTTGGCCGGGGTAAGGGAGGGCCAGTTCTTC. Encoded protein: CASSLAGVREGQFF.

This sequence joins TRBV10-2 and TRBJ2-2, with 11 bases that match TRBD1. This CDR3 is 15 amino acids long. The germline gives CDR1 WSHSY, CDR2 SAAADI. Trimming removed 6 bases from V and 4 bases from J; junction bases left unmatched: 4. CDR3 sequence reads: CASRDRGQGTGELFF. The CDR3 DNA reads as TGCGCCAGCAGGGACAGGGGGCAGGGCACCGGGGAGCTGTTTTTT.

This clone was picked up one time. The rearrangement links TRBV7-6 to TRBJ1-4; TRBD1 matches 9 bases. Germline-derived CDR1 and CDR2 are SGHVS and FNYEAQ. The junction had 6 bases not matched to a gene; V was cut back by 3 bases and J by 4 bases. The CDR3 spans 16 residues. The CDR3 nucleotides are TGTGCCAGCAGCTTGGGGACAGGGTGGAGTAATGAAAAACTGTTTTTT. This encodes CASSLGTGWSNEKLFF.

J is TRBJ2-2 and V is TRBV7-2; 9 positions match TRBD1. V shed 0 bases and J 4 bases; nucleotides not matched to a gene: 0. Germline CDR1 SGHTA, CDR2 FQGNSA. This CDR3 region has 15 residues. Here the CDR3 reads CASSLAGQGTGELFF. The CDR3 coding sequence is TGTGCCAGCAGCTTAGCGGGACAGGGCACCGGGGAGCTGTTTTTT.

This clone was observed once. The chain links TRBV7-3 to TRBJ2-3; 9 nucleotides line up with TRBD2. The CDR3 runs 17 residues. CDR1 and CDR2 (germline): SGHTA, FQGTGA. V shed 4 bases, J shed 5 bases, and the junction held 13 bases outside the gene matches. CDR3 in DNA: TGTGCCAGCAGCTCCTCCGTGGCGGGAGGGCCGGGAGATACGCAGTATTTT. Translation: CASSSSVAGGPGDTQYF.

The chain uses TRBV6-5 and TRBJ2-7; D gene uncertain. The germline V gene has CDR1 MNHEY and CDR2 SVGAGI. The CDR3 runs 15 residues. V lost 0 bases and J 3 bases, leaving 12 bases between the germline ends. CDR3 DNA: TGTGCCAGCAGTTACTCTGCGGAACCAGGCTACGAGCAGTACTTC. Its translation is CASSYSAEPGYEQYF.

The rearrangement links TRBV15 to TRBJ1-5; D not resolved. Germline V gene lookup returns CDR1 LNHNV and CDR2 YYDKDF (reference sequence). This CDR3 is built from 14 residues. V lost 5 bases to trimming and J lost 1 base, with 9 bases between them. CDR3: CATSAGGSNQPQHF. The CDR3 coding sequence is TGTGCCACCAGCGCGGGAGGAAGCAATCAGCCCCAGCATTTT.

The V call is TRBV6-1, the J call TRBJ1-3; no reliable D call. This CDR3 comprises 14 residues. Per the germline V gene, CDR1 is MNHNS and CDR2 is SASEGT. Trimming left V 5 bases short and J 4 bases short, with 12 bases between. CDR3 residues: CASSPPNPGNTIYF. CDR3 DNA sequence: TGTGCCAGCAGTCCACCGAATCCGGGAAACACCATATATTTT.

CDR3 bases: TGTGCCAGCAGCTTAGATGCTAGCGGGAGGGTATTAGCCAAAAACATTCAGTACTTC. Residues: CASSLDASGRVLAKNIQYF. This chain joins TRBV13 and TRBJ2-4, with TRBD2 matching over 12 bases. From germline, CDR1 is PRHDT and CDR2 FYEKMQ (reference sequence). Germline trimming cut 1 base from V and 0 bases from J; bases unmatched to any gene: 7. The CDR3 spans 19 residues.